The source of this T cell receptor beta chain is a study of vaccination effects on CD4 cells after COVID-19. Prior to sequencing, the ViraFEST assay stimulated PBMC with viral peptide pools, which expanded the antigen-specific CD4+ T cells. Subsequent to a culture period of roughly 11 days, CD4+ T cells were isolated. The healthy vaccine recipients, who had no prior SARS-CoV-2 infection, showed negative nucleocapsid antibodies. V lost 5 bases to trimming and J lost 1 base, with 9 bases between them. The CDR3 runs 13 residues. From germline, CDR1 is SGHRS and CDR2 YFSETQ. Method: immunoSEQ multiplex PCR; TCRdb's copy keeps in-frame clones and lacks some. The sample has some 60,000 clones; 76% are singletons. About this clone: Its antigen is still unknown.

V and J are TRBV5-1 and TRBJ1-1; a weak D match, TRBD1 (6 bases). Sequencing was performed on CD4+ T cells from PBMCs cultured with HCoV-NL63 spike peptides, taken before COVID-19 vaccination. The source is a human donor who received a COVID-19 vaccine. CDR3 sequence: CASRTGPNTEAFF. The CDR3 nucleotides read TGCGCCAGCAGGACAGGCCCGAACACTGAAGCTTTCTTT.